Below are 14 T cell receptor beta chains sequenced from a single sample in a study of blood T cell repertoires in COVID-19. Measured with immunoSEQ multiplex PCR; TCRdb has only the in-frame clones, and not every one. The sample lists about 110,000 clones; approximately 90% were seen once. The material sequenced was peripheral blood. The receptors were gathered from a woman older than 75 with acute or convalescent COVID-19.

The CDR3 here is CASSHLTSASGGTQDENYEQYF. In DNA, the CDR3 is TGTGCCAGCAGCCACCTCACATCGGCTAGCGGGGGGACCCAAGACGAAAACTACGAGCAGTACTTC. The chain carries TRBV3-1 (or the pseudogene TRBV3-2) and TRBJ2-7; 11 nucleotides line up with TRBD2. CDR1 LGHDT and CDR2 YNNKEL come from the germline V gene (reference sequence). CDR3 length equals 22 residues. With 3 bases clipped from V and 3 bases from J, the junction kept 25 bases outside the gene matches.

The chain links TRBV27 to TRBJ1-6, with a weak D call TRBD1 (6 bases). CDR3 length: 14 residues. Trimming removed 4 bases from V and 4 bases from J, with 8 bases in between. In germline, CDR1 is MNHEY, CDR2 SMNVEV (reference sequence). The CDR3 is CASSSGEYNSPLHF. The DNA for the CDR3 is TGTGCCAGCAGTTCAGGGGAATATAATTCACCCCTCCACTTT.

The chain has TRBV4-2 and TRBJ2-3; TRBD2 matches at 10 bases. V lost 0 bases to trimming and J lost 4 bases; unmatched junction nucleotides: 1. This CDR3 is built from 15 residues. Germline-derived CDR1 and CDR2 are LGHNA and YNFKEQ. The CDR3 DNA reads as TGTGCCAGCAGCCAAGAAGGACTAGCGGCAGATACGCAGTATTTT. This translates into CASSQEGLAADTQYF.

The chain has TRBV4-2 and TRBJ2-3; no definite D call. V shed 0 bases and J shed 4 bases, with 8 bases lying between them. The V gene's germline CDR1 is LGHNA and CDR2 YNFKEQ. The CDR3 contains 14 residues. The CDR3 is CASSQDPTSDTQYF. CDR3 nucleotides: TGTGCCAGCAGCCAAGATCCAACTTCAGATACGCAGTATTTT.

The J gene is TRBJ2-1, the V gene TRBV6-4, with D uncertain. V was pared by 5 bases and J by 2 bases, with 13 bases between. The CDR3 totals 15 residues. From germline, CDR1 is MRHNA and CDR2 SNTAGT. The CDR3 DNA reads TGTGCCAGCAGTAAAGAGCAAGCCCCCTACAATGAGCAGTTCTTC. Protein: CASSKEQAPYNEQFF.

The chain has TRBV2 and TRBJ2-4, with D maybe TRBD1 (5 bases). Per germline, CDR1 SNHLY and CDR2 FYNNEI. V was shortened by 7 bases and J by 6 bases, with 13 bases between the two germline ends. The CDR3 has 13 residues. The DNA of the CDR3 is TGTGCCAGCACAGGGCTAGGAAGAAACATTCAGTACTTC. Encoded protein: CASTGLGRNIQYF.

This clone has a single count. The rearrangement links TRBV30 to TRBJ2-7; TRBD2 agrees at 9 bases. V trimming: 8 bases; J trimming: 4 bases; junction bases outside the gene matches: 9. The V gene's germline CDR1 is GTSNPN and CDR2 SVGIG (reference sequence). The CDR3 has 13 residues. In DNA form, the CDR3 reads TGTGCCGCGGAGGGGCGGGGGGGTTACGAGCAGTACTTC. This encodes CAAEGRGGYEQYF.

This sequence joins TRBV5-8 and TRBJ2-7; tentative D call: TRBD1 (5 bases). The V and J ends lost 6 bases and 6 bases respectively, with 22 bases between them. This CDR3 has 15 residues. The germline CDR1 and CDR2 sequences are SGHTS and YDEGEE. CDR3 region: CASMPHLRDPAEQYF. As DNA, the CDR3 is TGTGCCAGCATGCCCCACCTCAGGGATCCGGCCGAGCAGTACTTC.

The chain couples TRBV18 to TRBJ1-1; 8 bases fit TRBD1. V was pared by 2 bases and J by 2 bases, with 1 base of the junction left unmatched. The germline CDR1 and CDR2 sequences are KGHSH and LQKENI. CDR3 length: 14 residues. The CDR3 reads CASSPGQGNTEAFF. CDR3 nucleotide sequence: TGTGCCAGCTCACCAGGACAGGGAAACACTGAAGCTTTCTTT.

The chain recombines TRBV11-3 with TRBJ2-3; D might be TRBD2 (5 bases). The CDR3 is 13 residues long. Trimming shortened V by 6 bases and J by 4 bases, and 11 bases separated the two germline ends. From germline, CDR1 is SGHNT and CDR2 YENEEA. The DNA of the CDR3 is TGTGCCAGCAGTCCTCGGACTGCAGATACGCAGTATTTT. As protein: CASSPRTADTQYF.

The CDR3 nucleotides are TGTGCCAGCAGTGAAAGGGGGCGCCCGAATGAAAAACTGTTTTTT. Protein: CASSERGRPNEKLFF. V is TRBV6-1 and J is TRBJ1-4; 7 nucleotides line up with TRBD1. This CDR3 region has 15 residues. Trimming removed 2 bases from V and 5 bases from J; junction bases left unmatched: 5. The V gene's germline CDR1 is MNHNS and CDR2 SASEGT.

This rearrangement joins TRBV7-6 to TRBJ2-3; 11 bases are a match to TRBD2. Germline CDR1 is SGHVS and CDR2 is FNYEAQ. Trimming took 2 bases from V and 4 from J; bases not matched to a gene: 8. The CDR3 loop spans 17 amino acids. This CDR3 is CASSLLATSGAPDTQYF. CDR3 DNA sequence: TGTGCCAGCAGCTTACTTGCGACTAGCGGGGCCCCAGATACGCAGTATTTT.

Only a few counts were recorded for this clone. The chain couples TRBV4-1 to TRBJ2-1; 10 nucleotides match TRBD1. The V and J ends lost 3 bases and 7 bases, in that order; junction bases with no gene match: 6. CDR3 length equals 15 residues. Germline assignment: CDR1 MGHRA and CDR2 YSYEKL. CDR3 in amino acids: CASSQYDRGLNEQFF. CDR3 DNA sequence: TGCGCCAGCAGCCAGTACGACAGGGGGCTTAATGAGCAGTTCTTC.

The chain recombines TRBV18 with TRBJ1-4; D not certain. V was clipped by 0 bases and J by 4 bases, with 9 bases between them. The CDR3 totals 15 residues. Germline loops: CDR1 KGHSH, CDR2 LQKENI. The CDR3: CASSPPPGINEKLFF. CDR3 coding DNA: TGTGCCAGCTCACCACCTCCGGGAATTAATGAAAAACTGTTTTTT.